This is a list of T cell receptor beta chains from one sample in a study of cytomegalovirus exposure and HLA in healthy donors. TCRdb's table, derived via immunoSEQ multiplex PCR, lists solely in-frame clones and lacks some. The sample includes some 170,000 clones, about two thirds seen only once; the top ten take about 2.5%. Sample: PBMCs. These TCRs come from a human donor in good health. Each CDR3 is given with its conserved first and last residue. D genes are given only for firm matches. Not every row has a clone size; where given, it reads once, few, many or a size class.

D: -; size: -; V: TRBV15; J: TRBJ1-1; CDR3: CATSTLRNTEAFF; DNA: TGTGCCACCAGCACCCTGAGGAACACTGAAGCTTTCTTT
D: TRBD2; size: -; V: TRBV30; J: TRBJ2-2; CDR3: CAWSVGGGPPGELFF; DNA: TGTGCCTGGAGTGTAGGCGGGGGGCCCCCCGGGGAGCTGTTTTTT
D: TRBD2; size: -; V: TRBV6-6; J: TRBJ2-2; CDR3: CASSGTGTRGTGELFF; DNA: TGTGCCAGCAGTGGGACCGGGACTAGAGGCACCGGGGAGCTGTTTTTT
D: TRBD2; size: -; V: TRBV9; J: TRBJ2-7; CDR3: CASSSGLATFYEQYF; DNA: TGTGCCAGCAGCTCTGGACTAGCGACATTCTACGAGCAGTACTTC
D: TRBD2; size: -; V: TRBV7-3; J: TRBJ2-2; CDR3: CASSLAGGVNTGELFF; DNA: TGTGCCAGCAGCTTAGCGGGGGGGGTGAACACCGGGGAGCTGTTTTTT
D: TRBD2; size: few; V: TRBV4-1; J: TRBJ2-5; CDR3: CASRLDCGVGVRGGSQETQYF; DNA: TGCGCCAGCAGACTAGACTGCGGGGTCGGCGTGCGGGGGGGTAGCCAAGAGACCCAGTACTTC
D: -; size: -; V: TRBV27; J: TRBJ2-3; CDR3: CASSLWGDSTDTQYF; DNA: TGTGCCAGCAGTTTATGGGGGGATAGCACAGATACGCAGTATTTT
D: -; size: -; V: TRBV10-3; J: TRBJ2-7; CDR3: CAIKAGEQYF; DNA: TGTGCCATCAAGGCGGGCGAGCAGTACTTC
D: TRBD1; size: -; V: TRBV5-1; J: TRBJ1-3; CDR3: CASSFGGTGRSRNTIYF; DNA: TGCGCCAGCAGCTTCGGTGGGACAGGGAGAAGTCGGAACACCATATATTTT
D: TRBD2; size: -; V: TRBV2; J: TRBJ2-5; CDR3: CASKLASGGETQYF; DNA: TGTGCCAGCAAGCTGGCTAGCGGGGGCGAGACCCAGTACTTC
D: TRBD1; size: -; V: TRBV2; J: TRBJ2-7; CDR3: CASSEIRDRSYEQYF; DNA: TGTGCCAGCAGTGAAATCCGGGACAGGTCCTACGAGCAGTACTTC
D: -; size: -; V: TRBV7-8; J: TRBJ2-7; CDR3: CASSLEFMAGARCEQYF; DNA: TGTGCCAGCAGCTTAGAGTTTATGGCAGGGGCGCGCTGCGAGCAGTACTTC
D: -; size: few; V: TRBV2; J: TRBJ2-7; CDR3: CASSDPSRGIRTDEQYF; DNA: TGTGCCAGCAGTGACCCAAGTAGGGGGATTCGCACGGACGAGCAGTACTTC
D: TRBD2; size: few; V: TRBV2; J: TRBJ2-3; CDR3: CASRMERGVTDTQYF; DNA: TGTGCCAGCAGGATGGAGCGGGGGGTAACAGATACGCAGTATTTT
D: -; size: -; V: TRBV4-1; J: TRBJ2-7; CDR3: CASSRAVLFYEQYF; DNA: TGCGCCAGCAGCCGAGCGGTATTGTTCTACGAGCAGTACTTC
D: -; size: few; V: TRBV7-9; J: TRBJ2-3; CDR3: CASSLEGADTQYF; DNA: TGTGCCAGCAGCTTAGAGGGAGCAGATACGCAGTATTTT
D: TRBD1; size: -; V: TRBV7-9; J: TRBJ2-2; CDR3: CASSLGTGGEELFF; DNA: TGTGCCAGCAGCTTAGGGACAGGGGGCGAGGAGCTGTTTTTT
D: TRBD1; size: -; V: TRBV11-3; J: TRBJ2-2; CDR3: CASSLRDRVGPNTGELFF; DNA: TGTGCCAGCAGCCTTCGGGACAGGGTTGGCCCGAACACCGGGGAGCTGTTTTTT
D: TRBD2; size: -; V: TRBV19; J: TRBJ2-5; CDR3: CASRLAGAQETQYF; DNA: TGTGCCAGTAGGCTAGCGGGGGCTCAAGAGACCCAGTACTTC
D: -; size: few; V: TRBV4-3; J: TRBJ1-4; CDR3: CASSLGVATNEKLFF; DNA: TGCGCCAGCAGCCTTGGAGTTGCAACTAATGAAAAACTGTTTTTT
D: TRBD1; size: -; V: TRBV29-1; J: TRBJ1-4; CDR3: CSASRTGSEKLFF; DNA: TGCAGCGCTTCGAGGACAGGGAGTGAAAAACTGTTTTTT
D: -; size: -; V: TRBV9; J: TRBJ2-1; CDR3: CASSAFNEQFF; DNA: TGTGCCAGCAGCGCCTTCAATGAGCAGTTCTTC
D: -; size: -; V: TRBV6-5; J: TRBJ2-1; CDR3: CASSLDRGREQFF; DNA: TGTGCCAGCAGTCTCGACCGGGGGAGAGAGCAGTTCTTC
D: TRBD1; size: -; V: TRBV18; J: TRBJ1-2; CDR3: CASSLSQGANYGYTF; DNA: TGTGCCAGCTCACTATCACAGGGGGCTAACTATGGCTACACCTTC